This entry lists 23 T cell receptor beta chains sequenced from one sample in a study of T-cell reconstitution after alpha-beta-depleted transplantation in children. The library targeted TCRbeta and was prepared with unique molecular identifiers. TCRdb re-called the PCR reads with MiXCR, one entry per CDR3 protein. This sample has some 490,000 distinct CDR3 sequences, with around 12% found just once. Sequenced here: PBMCs from the stem cell graft donor, sampled from the stem cell graft. The receptors were sampled from a human donor who donated a stem cell graft to a child with combined immunodeficiency.

This clonotype was recorded a few times. The rearrangement links TRBV12-3 or TRBV12-4 to TRBJ1-1; 10 nucleotides line up with TRBD1. The CDR3 spans 14 residues. The trim removed 5 bases at V and 4 bases at J, leaving 4 bases unmatched. This CDR3 reads CASSTGQGSTEAFF. Written as DNA, the CDR3 is TGTGCCAGCAGTACGGGACAGGGGTCCACTGAAGCTTTCTTT.

The chain is built from TRBV6-1 and TRBJ1-1; no definite D call. Trimming removed 5 bases from V and 4 bases from J, with 14 bases in between. CDR1 and CDR2 from the germline V gene are MNHNS and SASEGT. This CDR3 is 14 amino acids long. The CDR3 DNA is TGTGCCAGCAGTATTTTACAGAGAGTCACTGAAGCTTTCTTT. Its protein product is CASSILQRVTEAFF.

This clonotype was found a few times. The V and J genes are TRBV9 and TRBJ2-7, with TRBD2 as a possible D gene (5 bases). The germline V gene has CDR1 SGDLS and CDR2 YYNGEE. The CDR3 is 15 amino acids. V was trimmed by 4 bases and J by 0 bases, leaving 14 bases between them. CDR3 sequence (DNA): TGTGCCAGCAGCCCCGGGGTCCCCCCCTCCTACGAGCAGTACTTC. Its translation is CASSPGVPPSYEQYF.

The CDR3 sequence is CASGSRTGWDHQETQYF. DNA of the CDR3: TGTGCTAGTGGTTCCCGGACAGGGTGGGACCACCAAGAGACCCAGTACTTC. The genes are TRBV12-5 and TRBJ2-5; 8 bases match TRBD1. Per germline, CDR1 LGHNT and CDR2 FRNRAP. The V and J ends lost 4 bases and 0 bases, in that order; junction bases with no gene match: 10. The CDR3 extends over 17 amino acids.

This clonotype was counted between two and nine times. The rearrangement links TRBV7-2 to TRBJ2-1, with TRBD2 as a possible D gene (5 bases). The germline V gene encodes CDR1 SGHTA and CDR2 FQGNSA. CDR3 length equals 13 residues. Trimming took 4 bases from V and 5 from J, leaving 9 bases between them. CDR3 nucleotide sequence: TGTGCCAGCAGCTCGGACTGGGACAATGAGCAGTTCTTC. It codes for CASSSDWDNEQFF.

The genes are TRBV4-3 and TRBJ2-1; no clear D gene. Trimming shortened V by 0 bases and J by 0 bases, and 9 bases separated the two germline ends. Germline CDR1 LGHNA, CDR2 YSLEER. The CDR3 covers 16 residues. The chain's CDR3 is CASSQEGRISYNEQFF. The DNA for the CDR3 is TGCGCCAGCAGCCAAGAGGGCCGTATCTCCTACAATGAGCAGTTCTTC.

The chain is built from TRBV7-2 and TRBJ2-7, with unresolved D. CDR1 SGHTA and CDR2 FQGNSA come from the germline V gene. This CDR3 is built from 13 residues. Trimming left V 1 base short and J 5 bases short, with 9 bases between. As DNA, the CDR3 is TGTGCCAGCAGCTTAGTTACATCCCACGAGCAGTACTTC. It codes for CASSLVTSHEQYF.

The J gene is TRBJ2-3, the V gene TRBV6-2 or TRBV6-3; the match to TRBD2 covers 11 bases. Germline CDR1 reads MNHEY; CDR2 reads SVGEGT. CDR3 length: 15 amino acids. Losses at the gene ends were 3 bases for V and 6 bases for J; bases not matched to a gene: 5. The CDR3 coding sequence is TGTGCCAGCAGTTATCCTAGCGGGAGGTCGGATACGCAGTATTTT. Its translation: CASSYPSGRSDTQYF.

This clonotype was picked up a small number of times. The chain has TRBV5-1 and TRBJ2-6; 8 nucleotides agree with TRBD1. The CDR3 length is 18 residues. After removal of 1 base from V and 1 base from J, the junction contained 7 bases not matched to a gene. CDR1 and CDR2 (germline): SGHRS, YFSETQ. The CDR3 is CASSLTGGAPSGANVLTF. The DNA of the CDR3 is TGCGCCAGCAGCTTGACAGGGGGTGCCCCTTCTGGGGCCAACGTCCTGACTTTC.

This sequence joins TRBV12-3 or TRBV12-4 and TRBJ2-3, with D unresolved. This CDR3 is built from 16 residues. V lost 6 bases and J lost 0, with 16 bases in between. CDR3 sequence (DNA): TGTGCCAGCAGCTGGTTTCGCGCCCCTAGCACAGATACGCAGTATTTT. This translates into CASSWFRAPSTDTQYF.

This clonotype was counted a few times. The chain recombines TRBV6-5 with TRBJ2-1; D call uncertain. The ends were cut back, 4 bases at V and 8 bases at J, with 15 bases in the middle. The CDR3 extends over 14 amino acids. The germline V gene encodes CDR1 MNHEY and CDR2 SVGAGI. CDR3 nucleotide sequence: TGTGCCAGCAGTTCCCGGACCCCCAGAGATGAGCAGTTCTTC. Its translation: CASSSRTPRDEQFF.

This clonotype was counted ten times or more. The chain is built from TRBV12-3 or TRBV12-4 and TRBJ1-6; D is ambiguous. The CDR3 consists of 11 residues. Trimming cost V 3 bases and J 10 bases, with 4 bases left between them. CDR3: CASSFGSPLHF. The CDR3 nucleotides read TGTGCCAGCAGTTTTGGGTCACCCCTCCACTTT.

This clonotype came up many times. V is TRBV6-2 or TRBV6-3 and J is TRBJ2-3; D remains unclear. V shed 4 bases and J shed 4 bases, with 6 bases lying between them. The CDR3 is made up of 12 amino acids. CDR1 MNHEY and CDR2 SVGEGT come from the germline V gene. The CDR3 loop reads CASSSAPDTQYF. For the CDR3, the DNA is TGTGCCAGCAGTTCGGCCCCAGATACGCAGTATTTT.

The chain's CDR3 is CASSGDRGALYGYTF. DNA for the CDR3: TGTGCCAGCAGCGGGGACAGGGGGGCCCTCTATGGCTACACCTTC. The J gene is TRBJ1-2, the V gene TRBV9, with 11 bases lining up with TRBD1. J gave up 4 bases and V 3 bases, and 5 bases lay outside the gene matches. Germline V gene sequence: CDR1 SGDLS, CDR2 YYNGEE. The CDR3 spans 15 residues.

A few counts support this clonotype. The V call is TRBV4-2, the J call TRBJ2-7, with a weak D call TRBD1 (6 bases). V gave up 3 bases and J gave up 0 bases, with 36 bases separating them. This CDR3 comprises 23 residues. CDR1 is LGHNA and CDR2 is YNFKEQ in the germline V gene. In nucleotides, the CDR3 is TGTGCCAGCAGCCACCACTCAAGGGGGACATTACTCTTACCAGGGAACAGCTCCTACGAGCAGTACTTC. Its translation is CASSHHSRGTLLLPGNSSYEQYF.

This clonotype occurred many times. The chain employs TRBV12-3 or TRBV12-4 and TRBJ1-4; 10 bases line up with TRBD1. The trim removed 7 bases at V and 8 bases at J, leaving 4 bases unmatched. CDR3 length: 13 amino acids. CDR3 DNA sequence: TGTGCCAGCATGGGACAGGGGAACGAAAAACTGTTTTTT. This codes for CASMGQGNEKLFF.

Only a few counts were recorded for this clonotype. CDR3 bases: TGCAGTGCTAACCCGGGACAGGGGAACTACGAGCAGTACTTC. Its translation: CSANPGQGNYEQYF. The chain carries TRBV20-1 and TRBJ2-7, with 10 bases matching TRBD1. Per germline, CDR1 DFQATT and CDR2 SNEGSKA (reference sequence). V dropped 4 bases and J dropped 3; count of bases not matched to a gene: 6. The CDR3 covers 14 residues.

This clonotype has a handful of counts. The V gene is TRBV6-1, the J gene TRBJ2-5, with D possibly being TRBD1 (6 bases). The ends were cut back, 5 bases at V and 5 bases at J, with 18 bases in the middle. CDR1 is MNHNS and CDR2 is SASEGT in the germline V gene. The CDR3 spans 15 residues. CDR3 nucleotides: TGTGCCAGCAGTCGACAGGCCCCGGGGCAGGAGACCCAGTACTTC. This translates into CASSRQAPGQETQYF.

Only a few counts were recorded for this clonotype. This sequence joins TRBV7-2 and TRBJ1-3; weak D call: TRBD1 (6 bases). V lost 2 bases, J lost 0 bases, and 14 bases lay in between. Germline V gene sequence: CDR1 SGHTA, CDR2 FQGNSA. This CDR3 is built from 17 residues. CDR3 bases: TGTGCCAGCAGCTTACTGTACGGGGGGCTCTCTGGAAACACCATATATTTT. Translation gives CASSLLYGGLSGNTIYF.

This clonotype was detected a few times. The chain links TRBV25-1 to TRBJ2-3; 10 positions agree with TRBD2. Germline values: CDR1 MGHDK, CDR2 SYGVNS. Losses at the gene ends were 4 bases for V and 3 bases for J; bases not matched to a gene: 10. The CDR3 spans 17 residues. CDR3 nucleotides: TGTGCCAGCAGTGTCAGCGGGAGGGCTGCGGGTACAGATACGCAGTATTTT. Translated, it gives CASSVSGRAAGTDTQYF.

The table lists this clonotype with a few counts. The rearrangement uses TRBV7-6 and TRBJ2-3; weak D call: TRBD1 (6 bases). The germline CDR1 and CDR2 sequences are SGHVS and FNYEAQ. With 5 bases removed from V and 5 bases from J, the gap between germline ends came to 17 bases. The CDR3 contains 15 residues. Here the CDR3 DNA reads TGTGCCAGCAGCCCAGTCTGGGGGCGCTTAGATACGCAGTATTTT. Amino acid sequence: CASSPVWGRLDTQYF.

In its sample, this clonotype was seen a few times. This chain joins TRBV6-5 and TRBJ1-3; D not resolved. CDR1 is MNHEY, CDR2 SVGAGI, per germline. Trimming took off 4 bases at V and 0 bases at J, with 16 bases between the two ends. The CDR3 contains 17 residues. CDR3: CASSSDFPLSSGNTIYF. For the CDR3, the DNA is TGTGCCAGCAGTTCGGACTTTCCCCTGAGCTCTGGAAACACCATATATTTT.

Ten or more counts support this clonotype. The rearrangement joins TRBV10-3 to TRBJ2-1, with 9 bases lining up with TRBD1. Germline assignment: CDR1 ENHRY and CDR2 SYGVKD. Trimming at V came to 4 bases and at J to 7 bases, leaving 11 bases not matched to a gene. This CDR3 has 16 amino acids. The CDR3 nucleotides read TGTGCCATCAGTGTAGAGGGACAGGGAGGACGGAATGAGCAGTTCTTC. Its translation is CAISVEGQGGRNEQFF.